The 13 T cell receptor beta chains in this list originate from one sample, sequenced in a study of cytomegalovirus exposure and HLA in healthy donors. Primers for the PCR totalled 60 Vbeta and 13 Jbeta. Clones were read by immunoSEQ multiplex PCR, and TCRdb kept only the in-frame ones, dropping some. The sample shows 180,000 or so clones, 70% to 85% of them seen only once. What was sequenced was PBMCs. These receptors all come from a woman in her sixties or seventies in good health and CMV-seropositive.

The genes are TRBV5-4 and TRBJ2-1; 10 nucleotides match TRBD1. The J segment lost 0 bases and the V segment lost 4 bases, leaving 4 bases of the junction unmatched. Germline assignment: CDR1 SGHNT and CDR2 YYREEE (reference sequence). The CDR3 is 16 amino acids. The CDR3 DNA sequence: TGTGCCAGCAGCGCGGGACAGGGGAGCTCCTACAATGAGCAGTTCTTC. It yields the protein CASSAGQGSSYNEQFF.

The V call is TRBV5-4, the J call TRBJ2-7, with TRBD1 as a possible D gene (6 bases). The CDR3 has 13 amino acids. Trimming took 7 bases from V and 0 from J, leaving 11 bases between them. Germline loops: CDR1 SGHNT, CDR2 YYREEE (reference sequence). As DNA, the CDR3 is TGTGCCAGCCAGGGGCGTGACTCCTACGAGCAGTACTTC. Its translation: CASQGRDSYEQYF.

The chain carries TRBV12-2 and TRBJ1-2; the table's D call, TRBD1, has no DNA check behind it. TRBV12-2 is an annotated pseudogene. This CDR3 contains 19 residues. In nucleotides, the CDR3 is TGTGCAAGTCGCTTAGCTGGCGCCAATGATGTTCAGGGGGCAAAGGGCTACACCTTC. Amino acid sequence: CASRLAGANDVQGAKGYTF.

V is TRBV18 and J is TRBJ2-7; D might be TRBD2 (5 bases). Germline values: CDR1 KGHSH, CDR2 LQKENI. V lost 1 base to trimming and J lost 2 bases, with 9 bases between them. The CDR3 is made up of 14 amino acids. The DNA of the CDR3 is TGTGCCAGCTCACCACGGTCCGGGACCTACGAGCAGTACTTC. Translated: CASSPRSGTYEQYF.

In regard to this clone: The same CDR3 also results from other DNA sequences found in this sample. V usage is TRBV28 and J usage is TRBJ2-7, with D possibly TRBD1 on 6 matching bases. Trimming removed 7 bases from V and 4 bases from J, with 17 bases in between. Germline V gene lookup returns CDR1 MDHEN and CDR2 SYDVKM. The CDR3 extends over 14 amino acids. The CDR3 region has the DNA TGTGCCAGCACGGCTGGGGGACAACCATACGAGCAGTACTTC. Its protein is CASTAGGQPYEQYF.

This CDR3 reads CASSLMTGQYF. For the CDR3, the DNA is TGTGCCAGCAGCCTGATGACAGGGCAGTACTTC. The V gene is TRBV7-7, the J gene TRBJ2-7; D might be TRBD1 (6 bases). This CDR3 comprises 11 residues. The V gene lost 5 bases and the J gene lost 9 bases, with 11 bases spanning the gap. The germline CDR1 and CDR2 sequences are SSHAT and FNYEAQ (reference sequence).

The chain is built from TRBV2 and TRBJ1-2, with TRBD1 matching 8 bases. The trim removed 7 bases at V and 3 bases at J, leaving 4 bases unmatched. This CDR3 spans 13 amino acids. Germline V CDR1 and CDR2: SNHLY, FYNNEI. The CDR3 is CASTPGQDYGYTF. DNA for the CDR3: TGTGCCAGCACCCCGGGACAGGACTATGGCTACACCTTC.

The chain recombines TRBV7-9 with TRBJ2-7, with 10 bases lining up with TRBD1. J gave up 6 bases and V 3 bases, and 2 bases lay outside the gene matches. Germline V gene sequence: CDR1 SEHNR, CDR2 FQNEAQ (reference sequence). This CDR3 spans 13 amino acids. In DNA, the CDR3 is TGTGCCAGCAGCTTTCGGGACAGGGGCGAGCAGTACTTC. It translates to CASSFRDRGEQYF.

A few counts support this clone. The rearrangement uses TRBV29-1 and TRBJ2-2, with D possibly TRBD2 on 6 matching bases. This CDR3 comprises 14 residues. With 0 bases removed from V and 7 bases from J, the gap between germline ends came to 12 bases. Germline-derived CDR1 and CDR2 are SQVTM and ANQGSEA. The CDR3 sequence: CSVEEELASGELFF. The CDR3 coding sequence is TGCAGCGTTGAAGAAGAACTAGCTAGCGGGGAGCTGTTTTTT.

The chain is built from TRBV5-6 and TRBJ1-3; maybe TRBD1 (5 bases). The V gene's germline CDR1 is SGHDT and CDR2 YYEEEE. V lost 4 bases to trimming and J lost 2 bases, with 10 bases between them. CDR3 length equals 14 residues. CDR3 DNA sequence: TGTGCCAGCAGCCGAGACAGTGCTGGAAACACCATATATTTT. Its protein is CASSRDSAGNTIYF.

The chain employs TRBV10-3 and TRBJ1-5; TRBD1 might be the D (5 bases). The CDR3 is 12 amino acids. Deletions cut 8 bases from V and 7 bases from J, with 12 bases between. Germline CDR1 is ENHRY and CDR2 is SYGVKD. Written as DNA, the CDR3 is TGTGCCATCGGGGCAGCTAACCAGCCCCAGCATTTT. Amino acid sequence: CAIGAANQPQHF.

This clone was recorded a few times. The gene calls are TRBV5-1 and TRBJ2-1; possible D gene TRBD2, 5 bases. This CDR3 is 13 amino acids long. Between the trimmed V and J ends, which lost 0 bases and 9 bases, there was a span of 10 bases. Germline V gives CDR1 SGHRS, CDR2 YFSETQ. The CDR3 coding sequence is TGCGCCAGCAGCTTGGTTGGCGCGGGTGAGCAGTTCTTC. It codes for CASSLVGAGEQFF.

This clone turned up a few times. V usage is TRBV15 and J usage is TRBJ2-7; 7 bases match TRBD2. V lost 0 bases and J lost 7; bases outside the gene matches: 3. The CDR3 is 13 amino acids. The germline V gene encodes CDR1 LNHNV and CDR2 YYDKDF (reference sequence). CDR3 amino acids: CATSRDGRDEQYF. CDR3 coding DNA: TGTGCCACCAGCAGAGATGGGAGGGATGAGCAGTACTTC.